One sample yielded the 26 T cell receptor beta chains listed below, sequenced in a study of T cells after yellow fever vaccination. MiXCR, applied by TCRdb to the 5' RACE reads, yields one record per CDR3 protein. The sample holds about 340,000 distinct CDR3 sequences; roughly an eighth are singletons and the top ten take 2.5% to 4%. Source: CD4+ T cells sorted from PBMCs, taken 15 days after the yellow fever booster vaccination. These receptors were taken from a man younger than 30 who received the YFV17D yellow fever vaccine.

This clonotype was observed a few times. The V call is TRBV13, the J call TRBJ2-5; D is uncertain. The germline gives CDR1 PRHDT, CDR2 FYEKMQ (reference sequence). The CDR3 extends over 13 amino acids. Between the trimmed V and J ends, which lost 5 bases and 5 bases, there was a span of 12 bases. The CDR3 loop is CASSPSTDETQYF. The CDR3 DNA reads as TGTGCCAGCAGCCCCTCCACAGACGAGACCCAGTACTTC. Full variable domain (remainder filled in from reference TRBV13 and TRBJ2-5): AAGVIQSPRHLIKEKRETATLKCYPIPRHDTVYWYQQGPGQDPQFLISFYEKMQSDKGSIPDRFSAQQFSDYHSELNMSSLELGDSALYFCASSPSTDETQYFGPGTRLLVL.

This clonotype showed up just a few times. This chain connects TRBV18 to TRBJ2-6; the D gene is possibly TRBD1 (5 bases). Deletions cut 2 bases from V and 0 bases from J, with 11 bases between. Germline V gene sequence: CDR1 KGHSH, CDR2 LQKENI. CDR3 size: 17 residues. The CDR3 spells CASSPTTGNSGANVLTF. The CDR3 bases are TGTGCCAGCTCACCAACAACAGGTAACTCTGGGGCCAACGTCCTGACTTTC.

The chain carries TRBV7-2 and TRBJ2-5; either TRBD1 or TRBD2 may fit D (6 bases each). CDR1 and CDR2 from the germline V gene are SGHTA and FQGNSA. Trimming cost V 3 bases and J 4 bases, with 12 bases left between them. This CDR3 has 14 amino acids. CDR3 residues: CASSFTGGIETQYF. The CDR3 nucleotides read TGTGCCAGCAGCTTCACCGGGGGCATAGAGACCCAGTACTTC.

This CDR3 reads CSVTGAPQGVNTGELFF. The DNA for the CDR3 is TGCAGCGTAACCGGGGCCCCACAGGGGGTAAACACCGGGGAGCTGTTTTTT. V usage is TRBV29-1 and J usage is TRBJ2-2; 8 nucleotides match TRBD1. The CDR3 is made up of 17 amino acids. The germline CDR1 and CDR2 sequences are SQVTM and ANQGSEA. V trimming: 6 bases; J trimming: 2 bases; junction bases outside the gene matches: 14.

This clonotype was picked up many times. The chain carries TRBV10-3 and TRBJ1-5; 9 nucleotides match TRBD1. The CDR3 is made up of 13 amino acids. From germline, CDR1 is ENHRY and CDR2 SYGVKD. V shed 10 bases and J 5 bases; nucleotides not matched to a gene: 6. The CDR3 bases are TGTGCCACCGGGACAGGGTGGGATCAGCCCCAGCATTTT. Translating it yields CATGTGWDQPQHF.

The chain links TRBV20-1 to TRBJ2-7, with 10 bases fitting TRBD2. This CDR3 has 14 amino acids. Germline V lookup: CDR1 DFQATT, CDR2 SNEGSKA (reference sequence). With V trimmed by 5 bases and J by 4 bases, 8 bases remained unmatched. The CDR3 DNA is TGCAGTGCTGAGAGGACTAGCGGAGCTTACGAGCAGTACTTC. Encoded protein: CSAERTSGAYEQYF.

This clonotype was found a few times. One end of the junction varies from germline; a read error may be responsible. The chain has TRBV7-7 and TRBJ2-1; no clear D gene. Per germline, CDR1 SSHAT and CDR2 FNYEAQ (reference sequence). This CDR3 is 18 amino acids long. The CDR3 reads CASSLKALTRPSYNEQFF. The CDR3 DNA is TGTGCTAGCAGCTTAAAGGCACTCACCCGGCCTTCCTACAATGAGCAGTTCTTC. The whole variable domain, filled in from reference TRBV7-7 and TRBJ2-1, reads GAGVSQSPRYKVTKRGQDVTLRCDPISSHATLYWYQQALGQGPEFLTYFNYEAQPDKSGLPSDRFSAERPEGSISTLTIQRTEQRDSAMYRCASSLKALTRPSYNEQFFGPGTRLTVL.

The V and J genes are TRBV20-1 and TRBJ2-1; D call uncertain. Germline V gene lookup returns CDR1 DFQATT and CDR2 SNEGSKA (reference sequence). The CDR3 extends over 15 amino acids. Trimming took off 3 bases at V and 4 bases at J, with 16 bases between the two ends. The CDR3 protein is CSASHGPIGYNEQFF. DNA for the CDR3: TGCAGTGCTAGCCACGGACCCATAGGGTACAATGAGCAGTTCTTC.

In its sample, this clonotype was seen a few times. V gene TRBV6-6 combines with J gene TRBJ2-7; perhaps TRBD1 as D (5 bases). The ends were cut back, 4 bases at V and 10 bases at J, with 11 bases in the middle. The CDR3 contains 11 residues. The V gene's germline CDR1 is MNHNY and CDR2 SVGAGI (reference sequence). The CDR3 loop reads CASSSDTDQYF. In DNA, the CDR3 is TGTGCCAGCAGTTCGGACACCGATCAGTACTTC.

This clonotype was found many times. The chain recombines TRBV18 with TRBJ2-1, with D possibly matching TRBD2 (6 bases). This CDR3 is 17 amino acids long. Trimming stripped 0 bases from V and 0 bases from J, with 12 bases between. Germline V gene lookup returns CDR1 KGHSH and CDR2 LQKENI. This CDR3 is CASSPPGLSSSYNEQFF. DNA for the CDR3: TGTGCCAGCTCACCACCGGGACTTTCGAGCTCCTACAATGAGCAGTTCTTC.

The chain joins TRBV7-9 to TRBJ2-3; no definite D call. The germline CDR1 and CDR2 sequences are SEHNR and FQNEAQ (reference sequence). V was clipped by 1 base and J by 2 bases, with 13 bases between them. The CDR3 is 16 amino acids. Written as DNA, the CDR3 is TGTGCCAGCAGCTTAGGGTATCTTGCCCACACAGATACGCAGTATTTT. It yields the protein CASSLGYLAHTDTQYF.

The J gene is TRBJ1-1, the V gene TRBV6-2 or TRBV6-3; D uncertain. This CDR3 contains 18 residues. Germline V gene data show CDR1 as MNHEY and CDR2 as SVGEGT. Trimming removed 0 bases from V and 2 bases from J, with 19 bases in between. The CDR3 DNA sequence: TGTGCCAGCAGTTACTCGAGAGGCCTACCTGGGCACAACACTGAAGCTTTCTTT. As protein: CASSYSRGLPGHNTEAFF.

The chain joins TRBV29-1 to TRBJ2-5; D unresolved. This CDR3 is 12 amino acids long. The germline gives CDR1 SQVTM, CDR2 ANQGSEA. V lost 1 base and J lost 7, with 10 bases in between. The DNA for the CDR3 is TGCAGCGTTGAAGTCCCGGTGAGGACCCAGTACTTC. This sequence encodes CSVEVPVRTQYF.

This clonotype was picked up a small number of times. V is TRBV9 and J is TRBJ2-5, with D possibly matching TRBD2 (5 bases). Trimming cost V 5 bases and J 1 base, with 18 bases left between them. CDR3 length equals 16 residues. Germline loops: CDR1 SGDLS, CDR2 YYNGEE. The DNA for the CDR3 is TGTGCCAGCAGTGCGGGTGGGCACCCCGCCCAAGAGACCCAGTACTTC. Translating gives CASSAGGHPAQETQYF.

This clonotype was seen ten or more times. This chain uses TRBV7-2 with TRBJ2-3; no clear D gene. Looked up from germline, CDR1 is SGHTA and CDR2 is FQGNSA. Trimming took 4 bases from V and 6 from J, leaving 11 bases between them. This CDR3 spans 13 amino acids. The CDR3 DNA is TGTGCCAGCAGCTCCGTCGTGCGTGATACGCAGTATTTT. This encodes CASSSVVRDTQYF.

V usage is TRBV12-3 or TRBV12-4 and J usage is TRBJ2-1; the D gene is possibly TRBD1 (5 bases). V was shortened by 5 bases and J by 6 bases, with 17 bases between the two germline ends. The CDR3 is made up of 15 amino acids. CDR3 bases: TGTGCCAGCAGTGCTTCCACAGGTCTCAGCAATGAGCAGTTCTTC. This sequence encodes CASSASTGLSNEQFF.

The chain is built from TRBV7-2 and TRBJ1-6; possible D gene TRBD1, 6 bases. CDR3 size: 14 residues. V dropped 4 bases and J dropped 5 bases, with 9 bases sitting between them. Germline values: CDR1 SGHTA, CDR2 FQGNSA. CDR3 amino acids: CASSSQGDNSPLHF. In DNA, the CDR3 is TGTGCCAGCAGCTCACAGGGAGATAATTCACCCCTCCACTTT.

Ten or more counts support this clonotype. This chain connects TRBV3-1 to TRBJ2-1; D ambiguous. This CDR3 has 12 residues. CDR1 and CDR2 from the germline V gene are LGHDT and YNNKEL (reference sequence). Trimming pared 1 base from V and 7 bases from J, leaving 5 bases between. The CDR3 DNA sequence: TGTGCCAGCAGCCAAGGAACTAATGAGCAGTTCTTC. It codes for CASSQGTNEQFF.

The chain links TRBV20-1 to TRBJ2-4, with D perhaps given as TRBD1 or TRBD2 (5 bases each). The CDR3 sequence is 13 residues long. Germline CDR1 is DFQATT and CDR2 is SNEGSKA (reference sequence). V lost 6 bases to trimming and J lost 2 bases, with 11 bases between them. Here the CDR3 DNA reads TGCAGTGCAGGGGACGTCACCAAAAACATTCAGTACTTC. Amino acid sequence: CSAGDVTKNIQYF.

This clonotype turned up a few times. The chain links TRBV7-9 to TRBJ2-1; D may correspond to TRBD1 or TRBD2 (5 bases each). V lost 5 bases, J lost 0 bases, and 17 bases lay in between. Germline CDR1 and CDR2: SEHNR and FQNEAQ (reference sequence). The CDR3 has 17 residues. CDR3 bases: TGTGCCAGCAGCCCCCCCGGGTGGGGGAGCTCCTACAATGAGCAGTTCTTC. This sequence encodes CASSPPGWGSSYNEQFF.

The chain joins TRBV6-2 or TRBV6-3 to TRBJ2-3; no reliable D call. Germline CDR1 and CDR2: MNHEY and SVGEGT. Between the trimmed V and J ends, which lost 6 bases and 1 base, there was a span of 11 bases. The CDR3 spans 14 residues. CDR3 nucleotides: TGTGCCAGCAGGGAGAACCTCGGCACAGATACGCAGTATTTT. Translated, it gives CASRENLGTDTQYF.

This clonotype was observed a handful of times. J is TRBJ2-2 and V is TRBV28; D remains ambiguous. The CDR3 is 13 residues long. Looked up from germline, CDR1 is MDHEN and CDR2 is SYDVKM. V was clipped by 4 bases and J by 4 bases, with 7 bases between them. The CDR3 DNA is TGTGCCAGCAGTTCCGACTCCACCGGGGAGCTGTTTTTT. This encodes CASSSDSTGELFF.

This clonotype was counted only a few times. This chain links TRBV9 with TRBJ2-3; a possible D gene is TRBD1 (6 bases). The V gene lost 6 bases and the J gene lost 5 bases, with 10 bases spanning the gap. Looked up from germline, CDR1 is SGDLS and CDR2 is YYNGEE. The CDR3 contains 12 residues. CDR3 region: CASKGGGDTQYF. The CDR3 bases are TGTGCCAGCAAAGGGGGTGGAGATACGCAGTATTTT.

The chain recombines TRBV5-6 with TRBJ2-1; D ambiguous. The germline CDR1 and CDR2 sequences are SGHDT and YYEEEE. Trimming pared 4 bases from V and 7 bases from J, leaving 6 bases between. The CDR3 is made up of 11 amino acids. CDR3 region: CASSRVNEQFF. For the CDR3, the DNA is TGTGCCAGCAGCCGGGTAAATGAGCAGTTCTTC. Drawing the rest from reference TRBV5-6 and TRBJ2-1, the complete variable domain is DAGVTQSPTHLIKTRGQQVTLRCSPKSGHDTVSWYQQALGQGPQFIFQYYEEEERQRGNFPDRFSGHQFPNYSSELNVNALLLGDSALYLCASSRVNEQFFGPGTRLTVL.

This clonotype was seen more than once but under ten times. The CDR3 is CASSLGTASPYGYTF. Written as DNA, the CDR3 is TGTGCCAGCAGCTTAGGGACAGCCAGTCCCTATGGCTACACCTTC. The chain recombines TRBV7-8 with TRBJ1-2; possible D gene TRBD1, 6 bases. Germline V gene lookup returns CDR1 SGHVS and CDR2 FQNEAQ. Trimming left V 1 base short and J 4 bases short, with 13 bases between. CDR3 length equals 15 residues. Full variable domain (remainder filled in from reference TRBV7-8 and TRBJ1-2): GAGVSQSPRYKVAKRGQDVALRCDPISGHVSLFWYQQALGQGPEFLTYFQNEAQLDKSGLPSDRFFAERPEGSVSTLKIQRTQQEDSAVYLCASSLGTASPYGYTFGSGTRLTVV.

CDR3 in amino acids: CSVRRSGTGGVEQYF. DNA of the CDR3: TGCAGCGTGAGACGGTCGGGGACAGGGGGCGTCGAGCAGTACTTC. The chain joins TRBV29-1 to TRBJ2-7; 12 nucleotides agree with TRBD1. Germline loops: CDR1 SQVTM, CDR2 ANQGSEA. Losses at the gene ends were 6 bases for V and 6 bases for J; bases not matched to a gene: 12. The CDR3 is 15 amino acids.